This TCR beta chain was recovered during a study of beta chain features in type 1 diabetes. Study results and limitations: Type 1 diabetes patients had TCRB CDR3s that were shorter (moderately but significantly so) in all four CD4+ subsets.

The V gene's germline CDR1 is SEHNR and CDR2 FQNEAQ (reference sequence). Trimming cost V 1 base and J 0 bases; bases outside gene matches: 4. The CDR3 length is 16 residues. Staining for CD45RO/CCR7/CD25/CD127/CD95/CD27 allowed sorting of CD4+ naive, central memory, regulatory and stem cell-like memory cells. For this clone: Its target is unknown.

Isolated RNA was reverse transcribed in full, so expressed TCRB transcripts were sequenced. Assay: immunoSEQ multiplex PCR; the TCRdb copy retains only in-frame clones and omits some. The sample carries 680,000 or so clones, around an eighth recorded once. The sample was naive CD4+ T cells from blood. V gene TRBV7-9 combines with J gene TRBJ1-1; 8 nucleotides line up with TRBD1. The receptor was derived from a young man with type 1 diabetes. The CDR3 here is CASSLGQGAMNTEAFF. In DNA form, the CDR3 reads TGTGCCAGCAGCTTAGGGCAGGGGGCGATGAACACTGAAGCTTTCTTT.